This T cell receptor (beta chain) comes out of a study of T cell responses to AZD1222 COVID-19 vaccine. The method was immunoSEQ multiplex PCR; TCRdb's version includes in-frame clones alone and lacks a portion of them. The sample includes tens of thousands of clones, around 82% of them seen just once. Study results and limitations: There were repertoire samples only from the period after the peak T cell response. Vaccine-related CD4 TCRs covered spike, predominating at 160-218 and 743-854.

This CDR3 region has 16 residues. Germline lookup yields CDR1 GTSNPN and CDR2 SVGIG (reference sequence). With V trimmed by 2 bases and J by 5 bases, 10 bases remained unmatched. This clone has only a few counts. Its matching antigen is unknown. The source material was peripheral blood, sampled 28 days after the second AZD1222 dose. This clonotype was obtained from an adult who received the AZD1222 COVID-19 vaccine. The chain recombines TRBV30 with TRBJ2-7, with 12 bases that match TRBD2. The CDR3 sequence: CAWSPIMTSGGHEQYF. CDR3 nucleotides: TGTGCCTGGAGTCCTATCATGACTAGCGGGGGCCACGAGCAGTACTTC. Full variable domain (rest looked up from reference TRBV30 and TRBJ2-7): SQTIHQWPATLVQPVGSPLSLECTVEGTSNPNLYWYRQAAGRGLQLLFYSVGIGQISSEVPQNLSASRPQDRQFILSSKKLLLSDSGFYLCAWSPIMTSGGHEQYFGPGTRLTVT.